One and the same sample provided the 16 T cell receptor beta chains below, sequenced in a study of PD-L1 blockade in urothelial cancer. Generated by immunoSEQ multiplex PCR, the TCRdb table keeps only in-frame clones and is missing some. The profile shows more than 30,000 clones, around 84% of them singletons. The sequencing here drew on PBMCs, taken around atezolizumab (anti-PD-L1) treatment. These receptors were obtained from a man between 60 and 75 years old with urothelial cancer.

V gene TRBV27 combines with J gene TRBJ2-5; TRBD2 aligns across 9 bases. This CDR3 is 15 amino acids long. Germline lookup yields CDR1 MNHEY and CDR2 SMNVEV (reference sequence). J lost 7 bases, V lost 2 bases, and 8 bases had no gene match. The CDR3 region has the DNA TGTGCCAGCAGTTTAGCGGGAGGGGAGTTCGGGACCCAGTACTTC. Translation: CASSLAGGEFGTQYF.

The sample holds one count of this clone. The DNA of the CDR3 is TGTGCCAGTAGGCACAGGGAGACGTCCTGGGAGACCCAGTACTTC. Residues: CASRHRETSWETQYF. The chain is built from TRBV19 and TRBJ2-5; D may be TRBD1 (6 bases). Germline CDR1 LNHDA, CDR2 SQIVND (reference sequence). The CDR3 has 15 residues. The V end was cut by 6 bases, the J end by 5 bases, with 19 bases between.

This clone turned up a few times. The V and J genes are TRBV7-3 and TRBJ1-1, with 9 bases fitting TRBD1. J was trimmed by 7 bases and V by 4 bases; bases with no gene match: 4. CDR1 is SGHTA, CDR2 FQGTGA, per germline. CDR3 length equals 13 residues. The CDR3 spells CASSSTGGGEAFF. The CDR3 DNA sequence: TGTGCCAGCAGCTCTACAGGGGGCGGTGAAGCTTTCTTT. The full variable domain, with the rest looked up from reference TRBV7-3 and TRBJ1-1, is GAGVSQTPSNKVTEKGKYVELRCDPISGHTALYWYRQSLGQGPEFLIYFQGTGAADDSGLPNDRFFAVRPEGSVSTLKIQRTERGDSAVYLCASSSTGGGEAFFGQGTRLTVV.

In DNA form, the CDR3 reads TGTGCCAGCAGTCAAGGGACAGGGGCCTTCCAAGAGACCCAGTACTTC. This codes for CASSQGTGAFQETQYF. This chain uses TRBV25-1 with TRBJ2-5; 10 bases are shared with TRBD1. This CDR3 has 16 residues. Trimming took 5 bases from V and 1 from J; bases not matched to a gene: 7. Germline values: CDR1 MGHDK, CDR2 SYGVNS.

CDR3 amino acids: CASSSGLEPQHF. The CDR3, as DNA: TGTGCCAGCAGTTCAGGACTCGAGCCCCAGCATTTT. The chain recombines TRBV6-5 with TRBJ1-5; no firm D call. Looked up from germline, CDR1 is MNHEY and CDR2 is SVGAGI. V lost 4 bases and J lost 8, with 9 bases in between. This CDR3 contains 12 residues.

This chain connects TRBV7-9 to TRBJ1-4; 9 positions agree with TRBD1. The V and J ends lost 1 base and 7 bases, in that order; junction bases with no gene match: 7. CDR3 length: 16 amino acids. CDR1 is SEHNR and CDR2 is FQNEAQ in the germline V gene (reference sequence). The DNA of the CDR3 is TGTGCCAGCAGCTTAGGTATTGGACAGGGGACTGAAAAACTGTTTTTT. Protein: CASSLGIGQGTEKLFF.

The CDR3 DNA reads TGTGCCAGTAGTATTCAACTAGGTCATTACAATGAGCAGTTCTTC. Protein product: CASSIQLGHYNEQFF. V and J are TRBV19 and TRBJ2-1, with D maybe TRBD2 (5 bases). Trimming pared 3 bases from V and 4 bases from J, leaving 13 bases between. This CDR3 is built from 15 residues. Looked up from germline, CDR1 is LNHDA and CDR2 is SQIVND (reference sequence).

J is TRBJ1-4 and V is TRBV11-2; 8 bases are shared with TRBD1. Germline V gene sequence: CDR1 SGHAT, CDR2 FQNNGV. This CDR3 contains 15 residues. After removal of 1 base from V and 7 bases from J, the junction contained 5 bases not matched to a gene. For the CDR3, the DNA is TGTGCCAGCAGCTTAGGCGGGACAGGTGGTGAAAAACTGTTTTTT. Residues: CASSLGGTGGEKLFF.

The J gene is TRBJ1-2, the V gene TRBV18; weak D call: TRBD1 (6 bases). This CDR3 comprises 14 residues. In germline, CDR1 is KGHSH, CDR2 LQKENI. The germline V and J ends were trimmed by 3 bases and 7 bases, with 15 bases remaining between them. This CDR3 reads CASSPGGQRPGYTF. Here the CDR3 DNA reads TGTGCCAGCTCACCCGGAGGACAGCGTCCTGGCTACACCTTC. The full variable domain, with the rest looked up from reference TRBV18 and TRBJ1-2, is NAGVMQNPRHLVRRRGQEARLRCSPMKGHSHVYWYRQLPEEGLKFMVYLQKENIIDESGMPKERFSAEFPKEGPSILRIQQVVRGDSAAYFCASSPGGQRPGYTFGSGTRLTVV.

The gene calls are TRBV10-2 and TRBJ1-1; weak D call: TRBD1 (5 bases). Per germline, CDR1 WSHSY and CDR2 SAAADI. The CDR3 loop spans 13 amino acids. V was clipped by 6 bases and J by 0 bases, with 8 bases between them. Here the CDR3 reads CASRTGVNTEAFF. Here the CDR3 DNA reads TGCGCCAGCAGGACGGGGGTGAACACTGAAGCTTTCTTT.

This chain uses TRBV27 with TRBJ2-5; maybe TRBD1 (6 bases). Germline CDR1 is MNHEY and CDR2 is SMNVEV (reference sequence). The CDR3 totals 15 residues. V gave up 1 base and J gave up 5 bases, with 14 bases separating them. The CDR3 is CASSLYADRLETQYF. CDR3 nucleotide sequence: TGTGCCAGCAGTTTATATGCTGACAGGTTGGAGACCCAGTACTTC.

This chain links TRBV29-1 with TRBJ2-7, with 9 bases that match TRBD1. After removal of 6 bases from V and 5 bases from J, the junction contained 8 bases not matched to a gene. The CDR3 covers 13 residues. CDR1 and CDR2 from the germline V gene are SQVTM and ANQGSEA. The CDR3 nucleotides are TGCAGCGTGCGGACAGGGGAGGTAAACGAGCAGTACTTC. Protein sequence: CSVRTGEVNEQYF.

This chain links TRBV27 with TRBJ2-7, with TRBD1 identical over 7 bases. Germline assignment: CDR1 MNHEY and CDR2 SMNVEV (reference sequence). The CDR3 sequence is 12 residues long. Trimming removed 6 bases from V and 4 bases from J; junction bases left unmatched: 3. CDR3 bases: TGTGCCAGCAGCAGGACAGGTTACGAGCAGTACTTC. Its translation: CASSRTGYEQYF.

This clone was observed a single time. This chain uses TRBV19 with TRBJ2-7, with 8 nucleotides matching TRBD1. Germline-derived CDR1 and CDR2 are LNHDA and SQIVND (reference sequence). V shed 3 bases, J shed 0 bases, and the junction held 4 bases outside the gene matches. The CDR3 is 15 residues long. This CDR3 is CASSIRDRPSYEQYF. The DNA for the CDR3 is TGTGCCAGTAGTATCCGGGACAGGCCCTCCTACGAGCAGTACTTC.

CDR3 sequence reads: CASTREVNTGELFF. The CDR3 bases are TGTGCCAGCACTCGGGAGGTGAACACCGGGGAGCTGTTTTTT. The V and J genes are TRBV18 and TRBJ2-2, with TRBD2 matching over 7 bases. Looked up from germline, CDR1 is KGHSH and CDR2 is LQKENI. The ends lost 8 bases at V and 1 base at J; junction bases unmatched: 4. CDR3 length: 14 residues.

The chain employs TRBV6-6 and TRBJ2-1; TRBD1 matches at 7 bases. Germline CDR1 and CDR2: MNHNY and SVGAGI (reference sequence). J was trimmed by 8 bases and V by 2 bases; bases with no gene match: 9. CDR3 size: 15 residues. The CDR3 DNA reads TGTGCCAGCAGTTACCTCATAATACAGGGGCATGAGCAGTTCTTC. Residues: CASSYLIIQGHEQFF.